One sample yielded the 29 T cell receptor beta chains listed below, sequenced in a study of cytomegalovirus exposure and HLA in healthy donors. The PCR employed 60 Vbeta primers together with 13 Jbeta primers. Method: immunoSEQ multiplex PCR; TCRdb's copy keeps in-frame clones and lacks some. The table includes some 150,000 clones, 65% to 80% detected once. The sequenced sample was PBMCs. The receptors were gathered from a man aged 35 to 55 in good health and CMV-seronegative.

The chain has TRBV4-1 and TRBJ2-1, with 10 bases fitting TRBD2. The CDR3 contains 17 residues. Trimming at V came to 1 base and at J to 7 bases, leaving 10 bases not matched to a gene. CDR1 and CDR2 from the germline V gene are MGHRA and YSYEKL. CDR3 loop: CASSQVSASGRRNEQFF. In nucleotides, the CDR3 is TGCGCCAGCAGCCAAGTTAGCGCTAGCGGGAGAAGGAATGAGCAGTTCTTC.

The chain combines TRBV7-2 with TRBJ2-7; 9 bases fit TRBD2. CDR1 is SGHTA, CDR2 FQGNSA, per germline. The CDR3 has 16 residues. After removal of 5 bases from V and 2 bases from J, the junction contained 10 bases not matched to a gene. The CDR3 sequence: CASSPLAGSNPYEQYF. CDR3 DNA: TGTGCCAGCAGCCCCCTAGCGGGAAGCAACCCCTACGAGCAGTACTTC. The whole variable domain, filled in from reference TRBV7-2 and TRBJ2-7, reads GAGVSQSPSNKVTEKGKDVELRCDPISGHTALYWYRQSLGQGLEFLIYFQGNSAPDKSGLPSDRFSAERTGGSVSTLTIQRTQQEDSAVYLCASSPLAGSNPYEQYFGPGTRLTVT.

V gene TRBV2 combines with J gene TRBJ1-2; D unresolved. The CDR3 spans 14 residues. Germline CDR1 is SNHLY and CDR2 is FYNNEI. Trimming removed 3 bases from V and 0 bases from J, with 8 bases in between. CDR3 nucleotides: TGTGCCAGCAGTGACCCCGGGGCTAACTATGGCTACACCTTC. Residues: CASSDPGANYGYTF.

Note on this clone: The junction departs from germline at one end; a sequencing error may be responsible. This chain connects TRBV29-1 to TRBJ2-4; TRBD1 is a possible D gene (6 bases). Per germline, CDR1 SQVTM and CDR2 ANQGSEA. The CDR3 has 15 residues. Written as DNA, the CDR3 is TGCAGCGTCGAAACGGACAGTCTAGCCAAAAACAGTCAGTACTTC. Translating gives CSVETDSLAKNSQYF.

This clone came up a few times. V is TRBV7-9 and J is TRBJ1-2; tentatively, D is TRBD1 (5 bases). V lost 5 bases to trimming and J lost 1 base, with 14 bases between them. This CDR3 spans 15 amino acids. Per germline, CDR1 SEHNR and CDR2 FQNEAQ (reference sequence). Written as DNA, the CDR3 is TGTGCCAGCAGCCCCGCGCAGGGCTTTAACTATGGCTACACCTTC. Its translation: CASSPAQGFNYGYTF.

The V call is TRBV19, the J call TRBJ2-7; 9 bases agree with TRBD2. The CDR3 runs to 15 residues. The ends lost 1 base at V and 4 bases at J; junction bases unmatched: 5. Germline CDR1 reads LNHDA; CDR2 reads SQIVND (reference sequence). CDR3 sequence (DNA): TGTGCCAGTAGTATAGCCGCGGGAGGGCCATACGAGCAGTACTTC. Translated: CASSIAAGGPYEQYF.

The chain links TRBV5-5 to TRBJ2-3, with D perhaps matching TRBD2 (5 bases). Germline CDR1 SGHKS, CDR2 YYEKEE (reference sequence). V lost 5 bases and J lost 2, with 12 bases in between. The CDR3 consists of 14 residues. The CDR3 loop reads CASSPGLATDTQYF. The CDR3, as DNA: TGTGCCAGCAGTCCTGGACTTGCCACAGATACGCAGTATTTT. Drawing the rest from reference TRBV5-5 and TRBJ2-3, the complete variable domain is DAGVTQSPTHLIKTRGQQVTLRCSPISGHKSVSWYQQVLGQGPQFIFQYYEKEERGRGNFPDRFSARQFPNYSSELNVNALLLGDSALYLCASSPGLATDTQYFGPGTRLTVL.

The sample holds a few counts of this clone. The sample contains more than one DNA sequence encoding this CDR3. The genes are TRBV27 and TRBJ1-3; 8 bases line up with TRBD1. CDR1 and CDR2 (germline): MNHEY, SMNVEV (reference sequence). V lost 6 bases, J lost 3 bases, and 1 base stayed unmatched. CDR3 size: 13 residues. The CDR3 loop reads CASRGQGGNTIYF. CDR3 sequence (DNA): TGTGCCAGCAGAGGACAGGGTGGAAACACCATATATTTT.

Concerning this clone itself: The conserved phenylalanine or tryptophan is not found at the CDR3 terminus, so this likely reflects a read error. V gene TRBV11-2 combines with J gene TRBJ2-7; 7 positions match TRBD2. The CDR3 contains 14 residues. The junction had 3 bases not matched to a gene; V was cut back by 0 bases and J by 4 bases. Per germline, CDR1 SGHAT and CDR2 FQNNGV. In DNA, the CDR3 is TGTGCCAGCAGCTTAGACGGGAGGCCTTACGAGCAGTACCTC. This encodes CASSLDGRPYEQYL.

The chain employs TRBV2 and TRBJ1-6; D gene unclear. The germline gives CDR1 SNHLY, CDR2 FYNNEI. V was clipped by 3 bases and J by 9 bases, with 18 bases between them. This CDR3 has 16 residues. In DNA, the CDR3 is TGTGCCAGCAGTGAGAGGGTGACTATCACAGCTTCACCCCTCCACTTT. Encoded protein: CASSERVTITASPLHF.

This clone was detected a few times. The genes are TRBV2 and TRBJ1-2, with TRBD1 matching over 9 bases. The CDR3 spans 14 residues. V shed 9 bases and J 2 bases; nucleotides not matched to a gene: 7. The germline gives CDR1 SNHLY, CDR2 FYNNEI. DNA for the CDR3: TGTGCCAGTAGACAGGGGGGGAGGAACTATGGCTACACCTTC. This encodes CASRQGGRNYGYTF. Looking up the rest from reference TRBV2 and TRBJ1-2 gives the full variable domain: EPEVTQTPSHQVTQMGQEVILRCVPISNHLYFYWYRQILGQKVEFLVSFYNNEISEKSEIFDDQFSVERPDGSNFTLKIRSTKLEDSAMYFCASRQGGRNYGYTFGSGTRLTVV.

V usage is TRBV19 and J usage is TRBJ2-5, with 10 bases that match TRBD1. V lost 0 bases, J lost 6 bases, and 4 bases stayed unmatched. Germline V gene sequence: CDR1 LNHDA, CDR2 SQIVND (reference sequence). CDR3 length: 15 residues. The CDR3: CASSIDGTGAQTQYF. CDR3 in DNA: TGTGCCAGTAGTATAGACGGGACAGGGGCCCAGACCCAGTACTTC.

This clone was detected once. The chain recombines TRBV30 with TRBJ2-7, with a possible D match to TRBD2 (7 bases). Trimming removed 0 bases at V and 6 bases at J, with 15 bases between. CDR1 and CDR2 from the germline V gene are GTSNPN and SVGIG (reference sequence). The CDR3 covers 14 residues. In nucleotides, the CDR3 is TGTGCCTGGAGTGTAGGGGGGGCCGTTTTCGAGCAGTACTTC. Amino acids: CAWSVGGAVFEQYF.

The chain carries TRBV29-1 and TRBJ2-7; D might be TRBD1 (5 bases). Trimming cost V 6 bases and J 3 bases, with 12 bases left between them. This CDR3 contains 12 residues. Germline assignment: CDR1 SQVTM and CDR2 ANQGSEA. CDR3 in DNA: TGCAGCGTAGGGAAGGGGTTCTACGAGCAGTACTTC. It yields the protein CSVGKGFYEQYF.

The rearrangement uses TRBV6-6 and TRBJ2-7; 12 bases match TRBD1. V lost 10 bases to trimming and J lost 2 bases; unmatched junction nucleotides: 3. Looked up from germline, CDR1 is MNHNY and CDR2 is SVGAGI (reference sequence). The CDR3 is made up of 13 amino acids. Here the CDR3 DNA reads TGTGCCATAGGGACAGGGGGCCCCTACGAGCAGTACTTC. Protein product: CAIGTGGPYEQYF.

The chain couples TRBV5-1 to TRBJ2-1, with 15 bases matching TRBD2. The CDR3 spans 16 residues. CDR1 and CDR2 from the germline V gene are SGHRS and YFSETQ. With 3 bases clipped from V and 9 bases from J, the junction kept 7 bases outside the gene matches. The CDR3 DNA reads TGCGCCAGCAGCTCACCGGGACTAGCGGGGGGCGGTGAGCAGTTCTTC. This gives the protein CASSSPGLAGGGEQFF.

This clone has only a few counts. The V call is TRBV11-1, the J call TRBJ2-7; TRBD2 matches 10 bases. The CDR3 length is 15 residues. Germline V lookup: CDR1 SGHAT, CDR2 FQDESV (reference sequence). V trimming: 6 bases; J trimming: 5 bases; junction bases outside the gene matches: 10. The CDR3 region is CASSREPAGGNEQYF. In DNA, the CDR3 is TGTGCCAGCAGTCGCGAACCAGCGGGAGGGAACGAGCAGTACTTC.

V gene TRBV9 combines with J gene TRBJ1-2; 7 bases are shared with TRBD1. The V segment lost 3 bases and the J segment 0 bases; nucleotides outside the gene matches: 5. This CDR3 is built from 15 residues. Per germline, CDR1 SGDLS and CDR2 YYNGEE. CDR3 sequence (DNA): TGTGCCAGCAGCGCCGGACAGGCGACTAACTATGGCTACACCTTC. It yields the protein CASSAGQATNYGYTF.

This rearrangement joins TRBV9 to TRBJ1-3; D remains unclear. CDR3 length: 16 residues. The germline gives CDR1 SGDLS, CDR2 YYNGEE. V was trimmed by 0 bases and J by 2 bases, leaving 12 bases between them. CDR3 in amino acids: CASSVEVGSTGNTIYF. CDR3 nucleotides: TGTGCCAGCAGCGTAGAAGTCGGTAGTACTGGAAACACCATATATTTT.

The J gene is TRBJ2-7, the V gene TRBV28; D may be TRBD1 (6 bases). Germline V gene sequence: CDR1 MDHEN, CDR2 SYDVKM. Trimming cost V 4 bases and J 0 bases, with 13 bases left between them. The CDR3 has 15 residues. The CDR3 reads CASSSSRGFSYEQYF. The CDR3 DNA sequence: TGTGCCAGCAGTTCTTCCAGGGGATTCTCCTACGAGCAGTACTTC.

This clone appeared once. The chain's CDR3 is CASRKGAGYGYTF. The CDR3, as DNA: TGTGCCAGCAGGAAAGGGGCAGGGTATGGCTACACCTTC. The chain combines TRBV6-5 with TRBJ1-2; a possible D gene is TRBD1 (5 bases). CDR1 MNHEY and CDR2 SVGAGI come from the germline V gene. The ends were cut back, 6 bases at V and 5 bases at J, with 13 bases in the middle. This CDR3 contains 13 residues.

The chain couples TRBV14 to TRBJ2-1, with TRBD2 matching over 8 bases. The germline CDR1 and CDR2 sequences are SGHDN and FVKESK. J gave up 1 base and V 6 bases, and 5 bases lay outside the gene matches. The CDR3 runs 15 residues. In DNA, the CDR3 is TGTGCCAGCAGACGAGCGGGAGCGTCCTACAATGAGCAGTTCTTC. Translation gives CASRRAGASYNEQFF.

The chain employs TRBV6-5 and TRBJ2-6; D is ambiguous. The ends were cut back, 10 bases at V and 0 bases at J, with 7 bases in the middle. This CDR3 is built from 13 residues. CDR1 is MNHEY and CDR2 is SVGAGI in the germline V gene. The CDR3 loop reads CANNISGANVLTF. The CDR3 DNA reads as TGTGCCAATAACATCTCTGGGGCCAACGTCCTGACTTTC.

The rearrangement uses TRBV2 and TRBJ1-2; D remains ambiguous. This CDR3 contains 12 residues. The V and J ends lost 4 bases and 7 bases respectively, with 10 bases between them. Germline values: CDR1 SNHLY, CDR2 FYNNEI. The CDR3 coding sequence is TGTGCCAGCAGTGCGATGTCGGGTGGCTACACCTTC. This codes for CASSAMSGGYTF.

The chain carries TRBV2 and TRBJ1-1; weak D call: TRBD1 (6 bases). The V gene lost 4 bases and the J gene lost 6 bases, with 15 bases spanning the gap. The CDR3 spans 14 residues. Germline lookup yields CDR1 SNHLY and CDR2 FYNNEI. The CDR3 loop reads CASSAELQGPEAFF. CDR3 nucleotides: TGTGCCAGCAGTGCAGAATTACAGGGTCCTGAAGCTTTCTTT.

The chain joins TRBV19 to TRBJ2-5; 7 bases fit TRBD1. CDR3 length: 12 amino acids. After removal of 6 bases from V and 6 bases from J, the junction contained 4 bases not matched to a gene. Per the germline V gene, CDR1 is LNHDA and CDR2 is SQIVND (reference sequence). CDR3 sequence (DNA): TGTGCCAGTAGCGAGGGGGCGCAGACCCAGTACTTC. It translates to CASSEGAQTQYF.

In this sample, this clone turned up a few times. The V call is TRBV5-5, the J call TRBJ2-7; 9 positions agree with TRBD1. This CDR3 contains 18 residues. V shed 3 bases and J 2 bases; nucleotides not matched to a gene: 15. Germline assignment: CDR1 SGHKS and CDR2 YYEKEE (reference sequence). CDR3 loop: CASSSTFRDRVTPYEQYF. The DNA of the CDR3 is TGTGCCAGCAGCTCAACTTTCCGGGACAGGGTAACCCCCTACGAGCAGTACTTC.

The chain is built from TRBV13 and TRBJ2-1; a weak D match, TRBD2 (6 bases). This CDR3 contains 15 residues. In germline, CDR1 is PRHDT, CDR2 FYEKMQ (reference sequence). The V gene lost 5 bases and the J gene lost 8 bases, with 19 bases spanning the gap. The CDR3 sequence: CASSDTSFLADEQFF. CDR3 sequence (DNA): TGTGCCAGCAGCGATACTAGCTTCCTAGCCGATGAGCAGTTCTTC.

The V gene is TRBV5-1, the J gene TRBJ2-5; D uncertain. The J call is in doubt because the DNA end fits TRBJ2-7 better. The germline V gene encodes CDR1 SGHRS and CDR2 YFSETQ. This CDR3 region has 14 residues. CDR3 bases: TGCGCCAGCAGCTTGGGACTTGAAGACTACGAGCAGTACTTC. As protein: CASSLGLEDYEQYF.